A selection of T cell receptor beta chains follows, all from one sample in a study of shared clonotypes between healthy human individuals. Repertoires were generated with immunoSEQ multiplex PCR, while TCRdb's copy carries only in-frame clones and drops some. The sample carries a few hundred thousand clones, nearly 97% recorded once. Source material: naive CD8+ T cells sorted from blood. The receptors derive from a woman aged 30 to 39 in good health. The CDR3 runs from the conserved cysteine through the conserved F or W. The D gene is left open where the match is weak. Some rows have no size entry. The others give once, few or many, or a class for an expanded clone.

J	size	V	D	CDR3	DNA
TRBJ2-1	NA	TRBV19	TRBD2	CASTLAGGPSYNEQFF	TGTGCCAGTACCCTAGCGGGAGGCCCTTCGTACAATGAGCAGTTCTTC
TRBJ2-3	NA	TRBV4-1	TRBD2	CASSHGTSGRADTQYF	TGCGCCAGCAGCCACGGGACTAGCGGGAGGGCAGATACGCAGTATTTT
TRBJ2-2	NA	TRBV28	NA	CASSFRLDTGELFF	TGTGCCAGCAGTTTTAGGCTGGACACCGGGGAGCTGTTTTTT
TRBJ2-7	NA	TRBV5-1	TRBD1	CASSPHRGSYEQYF	TGCGCCAGCAGCCCCCACAGGGGGTCCTACGAGCAGTACTTC
TRBJ2-1	once	TRBV15	TRBD2	CATSSGTSGSHEQFF	TGTGCCACCAGCAGTGGGACTAGCGGGAGCCATGAGCAGTTCTTC
TRBJ2-3	NA	TRBV28	TRBD2	CASSPGTSGTTDTQYF	TGTGCCAGCAGTCCAGGGACTAGCGGGACCACAGATACGCAGTATTTT
TRBJ2-3	NA	TRBV10-1	TRBD2	CASSESWEGRERAVDTQYF	TGCGCCAGCAGTGAGTCCTGGGAGGGCCGCGAGAGGGCCGTGGATACGCAGTATTTT
TRBJ2-7	NA	TRBV28	NA	CASSPGIGGPYEQYF	TGTGCCAGCAGCCCCGGGATCGGAGGGCCCTACGAGCAGTACTTC
TRBJ2-1	NA	TRBV7-9	NA	CASSEGVSYNEQFF	TGTGCCAGCAGCGAGGGAGTGTCCTACAATGAGCAGTTCTTC
TRBJ2-1	NA	TRBV5-1	NA	CASRWDTATYSSYNEQFF	TGCGCCAGCCGGTGGGACACGGCCACCTACAGCTCCTACAATGAGCAGTTCTTC
TRBJ2-2	NA	TRBV9	TRBD2	CASSVARSGEGLSGELFF	TGTGCCAGCAGCGTAGCCCGATCGGGGGAGGGCCTTTCTGGGGAGCTGTTTTTT
TRBJ2-7	NA	TRBV19	NA	CASSIGYASYEQYF	TGTGCCAGTAGTATAGGATACGCGAGCTACGAGCAGTACTTC
TRBJ2-5	once	TRBV28	NA	CATNRGEQYF	TGTGCCACCAACCGTGGGGAGCAGTACTTC
TRBJ2-1	NA	TRBV11-3	NA	CASSSSLNSGNEQFF	TGTGCCAGCAGCTCAAGCCTAAACAGTGGGAATGAGCAGTTCTTC